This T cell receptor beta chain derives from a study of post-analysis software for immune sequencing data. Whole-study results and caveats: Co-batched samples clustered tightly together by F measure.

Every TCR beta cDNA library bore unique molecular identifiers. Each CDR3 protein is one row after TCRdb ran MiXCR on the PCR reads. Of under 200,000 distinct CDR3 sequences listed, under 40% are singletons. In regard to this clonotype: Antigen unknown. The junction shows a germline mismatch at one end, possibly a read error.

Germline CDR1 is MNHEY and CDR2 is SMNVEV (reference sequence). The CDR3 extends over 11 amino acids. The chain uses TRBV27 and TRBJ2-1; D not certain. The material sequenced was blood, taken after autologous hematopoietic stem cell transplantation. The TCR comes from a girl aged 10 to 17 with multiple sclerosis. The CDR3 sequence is CAGSLGNEQFF. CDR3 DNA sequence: TGTGCCGGCAGTTTGGGCAATGAGCAGTTCTTC.